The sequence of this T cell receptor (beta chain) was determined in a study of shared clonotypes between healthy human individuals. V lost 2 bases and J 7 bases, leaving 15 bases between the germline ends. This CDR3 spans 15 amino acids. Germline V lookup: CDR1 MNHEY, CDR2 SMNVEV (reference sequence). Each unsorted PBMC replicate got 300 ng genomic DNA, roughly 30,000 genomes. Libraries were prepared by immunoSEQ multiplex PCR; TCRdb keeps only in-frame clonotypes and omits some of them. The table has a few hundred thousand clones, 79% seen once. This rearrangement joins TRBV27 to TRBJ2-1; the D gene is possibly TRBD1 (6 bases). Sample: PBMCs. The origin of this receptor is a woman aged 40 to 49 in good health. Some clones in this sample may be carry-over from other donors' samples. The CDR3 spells CASSLGQGLGNEQFF. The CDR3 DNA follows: TGTGCCAGCAGTTTAGGGCAGGGGCTCGGGAATGAGCAGTTCTTC.